A single sample gave rise to the 5 T cell receptor beta chains below, sequenced in a study of blood T cell repertoires in COVID-19. Only in-frame clones appear in the TCRdb table, and some are missing; sequencing was by immunoSEQ multiplex PCR. In the table there are under 250,000 clones, around three quarters of which are singletons. The specimen was peripheral blood. The receptors originated from a woman aged 70-85 years with acute or convalescent COVID-19.

The CDR3 spells CASSFSIADTQYF. CDR3 sequence (DNA): TGTGCCAGCAGCTTTTCTATAGCAGATACGCAGTATTTT. The V gene is TRBV7-6, the J gene TRBJ2-3; D is undetermined. The CDR3 is 13 amino acids. CDR1 and CDR2 (germline): SGHVS, FNYEAQ. Trimming pared 3 bases from V and 4 bases from J, leaving 8 bases between.

In its sample, this clone was seen once. For the CDR3, the DNA is TGTGCCAGCAGGGGGGAGGGGCATCAGCCCCAGCATTTT. Translated: CASRGEGHQPQHF. The rearrangement links TRBV2 to TRBJ1-5, with D possibly matching TRBD1 (5 bases). The germline V and J ends were trimmed by 6 bases and 5 bases, with 11 bases remaining between them. The germline gives CDR1 SNHLY, CDR2 FYNNEI. The CDR3 sequence is 13 residues long.

V and J are TRBV5-1 and TRBJ2-5; 8 nucleotides line up with TRBD1. The CDR3 contains 15 residues. Germline loops: CDR1 SGHRS, CDR2 YFSETQ. The J segment lost 3 bases and the V segment lost 2 bases, leaving 6 bases of the junction unmatched. The CDR3: CASSFGQGGKETQYF. CDR3 sequence (DNA): TGCGCCAGCAGCTTCGGACAGGGAGGCAAAGAGACCCAGTACTTC. Using reference TRBV5-1 and TRBJ2-5 for the parts outside the CDR3, the full variable domain is KAGVTQTPRYLIKTRGQQVTLSCSPISGHRSVSWYQQTPGQGLQFLFEYFSETQRNKGNFPGRFSGRQFSNSRSEMNVSTLELGDSALYLCASSFGQGGKETQYFGPGTRLLVL.

J is TRBJ2-5 and V is TRBV3-1 (or the pseudogene TRBV3-2), with TRBD2 matching over 9 bases. The CDR3 is made up of 16 amino acids. Germline V lookup: CDR1 LGHDT, CDR2 YNNKEL (reference sequence). Trimming at V came to 4 bases and at J to 3 bases, leaving 9 bases not matched to a gene. CDR3 sequence reads: CASSPGSSGVEETQYF. CDR3 coding DNA: TGTGCCAGCAGCCCAGGCTCTAGCGGGGTGGAAGAGACCCAGTACTTC.

This clone showed up just a few times. The chain employs TRBV4-3 and TRBJ2-2, with 9 bases identical to TRBD2. CDR1 and CDR2 from the germline V gene are LGHNA and YSLEER. The CDR3 covers 16 residues. The ends lost 2 bases at V and 2 bases at J; junction bases unmatched: 3. This CDR3 reads CASSQSSGVNTGELFF. The CDR3 nucleotides read TGCGCCAGCAGCCAATCTAGCGGGGTAAACACCGGGGAGCTGTTTTTT.